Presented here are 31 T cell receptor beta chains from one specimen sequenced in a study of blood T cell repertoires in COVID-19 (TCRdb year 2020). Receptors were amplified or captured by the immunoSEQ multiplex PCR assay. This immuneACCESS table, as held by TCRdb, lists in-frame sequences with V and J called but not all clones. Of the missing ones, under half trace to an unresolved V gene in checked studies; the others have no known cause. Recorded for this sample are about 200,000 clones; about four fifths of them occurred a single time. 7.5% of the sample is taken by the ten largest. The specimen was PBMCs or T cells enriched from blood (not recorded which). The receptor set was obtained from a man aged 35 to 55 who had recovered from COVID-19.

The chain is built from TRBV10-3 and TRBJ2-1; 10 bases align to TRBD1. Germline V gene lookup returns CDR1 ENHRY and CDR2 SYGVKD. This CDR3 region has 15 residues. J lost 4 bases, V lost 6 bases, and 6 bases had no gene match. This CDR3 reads CAISPDRGFYNEQFF. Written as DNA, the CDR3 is TGTGCCATCAGCCCGGACAGGGGGTTTTACAATGAGCAGTTCTTC.

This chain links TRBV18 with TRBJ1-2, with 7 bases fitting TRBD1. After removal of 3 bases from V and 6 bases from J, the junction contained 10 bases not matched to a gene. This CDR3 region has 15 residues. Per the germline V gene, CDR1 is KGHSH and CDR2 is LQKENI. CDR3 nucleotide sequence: TGTGCCAGCTCACCGGTTTCCGGGACAGCAAATGGCTACACCTTC. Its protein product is CASSPVSGTANGYTF.

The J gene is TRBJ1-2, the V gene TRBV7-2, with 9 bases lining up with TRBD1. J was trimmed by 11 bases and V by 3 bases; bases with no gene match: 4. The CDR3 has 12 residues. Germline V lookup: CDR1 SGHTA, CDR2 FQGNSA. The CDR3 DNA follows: TGTGCCAGCAGCTTCGGGACAGGGATGTACACCTTC. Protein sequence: CASSFGTGMYTF.

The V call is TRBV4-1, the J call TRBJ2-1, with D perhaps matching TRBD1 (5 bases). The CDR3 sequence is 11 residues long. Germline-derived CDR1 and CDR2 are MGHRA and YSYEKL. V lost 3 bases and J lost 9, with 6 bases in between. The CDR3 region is CASSQGLEQFF. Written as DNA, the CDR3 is TGCGCCAGCAGCCAGGGGCTTGAGCAGTTCTTC.

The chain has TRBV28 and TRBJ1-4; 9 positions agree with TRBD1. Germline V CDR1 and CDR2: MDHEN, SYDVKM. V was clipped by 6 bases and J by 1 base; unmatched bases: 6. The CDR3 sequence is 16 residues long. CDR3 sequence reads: CASSERTGVTNEKLFF. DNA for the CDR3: TGTGCCAGCAGCGAAAGGACAGGGGTAACTAATGAAAAACTGTTTTTT. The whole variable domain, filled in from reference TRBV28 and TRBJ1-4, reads DVKVTQSSRYLVKRTGEKVFLECVQDMDHENMFWYRQDPGLGLRLIYFSYDVKMKEKGDIPEGYSVSREKKERFSLILESASTNQTSMYLCASSERTGVTNEKLFFGSGTQLSVL.

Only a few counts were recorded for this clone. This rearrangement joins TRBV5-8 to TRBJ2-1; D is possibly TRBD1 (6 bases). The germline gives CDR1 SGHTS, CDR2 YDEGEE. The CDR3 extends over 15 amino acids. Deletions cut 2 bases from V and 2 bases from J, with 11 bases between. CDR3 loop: CASSFDRNPYNEQFF. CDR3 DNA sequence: TGTGCCAGCAGCTTCGACAGGAACCCCTACAATGAGCAGTTCTTC.

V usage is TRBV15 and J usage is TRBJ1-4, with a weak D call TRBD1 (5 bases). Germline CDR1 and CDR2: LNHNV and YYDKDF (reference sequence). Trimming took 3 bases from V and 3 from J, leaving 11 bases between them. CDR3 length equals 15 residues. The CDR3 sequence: CATSRDGAANEKLFF. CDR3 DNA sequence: TGTGCCACCAGCAGGGATGGGGCGGCTAATGAAAAACTGTTTTTT.

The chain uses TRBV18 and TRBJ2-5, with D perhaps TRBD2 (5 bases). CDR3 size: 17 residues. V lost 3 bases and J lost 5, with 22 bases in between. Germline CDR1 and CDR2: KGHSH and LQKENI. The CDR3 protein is CASSPPNSDSRGETQYF. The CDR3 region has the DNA TGTGCCAGCTCACCGCCTAACTCGGACTCCCGAGGGGAGACCCAGTACTTC. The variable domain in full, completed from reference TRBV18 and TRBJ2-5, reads NAGVMQNPRHLVRRRGQEARLRCSPMKGHSHVYWYRQLPEEGLKFMVYLQKENIIDESGMPKERFSAEFPKEGPSILRIQQVVRGDSAAYFCASSPPNSDSRGETQYFGPGTRLLVL.

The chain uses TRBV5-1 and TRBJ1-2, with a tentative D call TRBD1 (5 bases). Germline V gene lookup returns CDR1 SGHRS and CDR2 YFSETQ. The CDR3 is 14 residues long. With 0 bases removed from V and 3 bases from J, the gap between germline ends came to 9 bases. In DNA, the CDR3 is TGCGCCAGCAGCTTGGCCAGGGCGGACTATGGCTACACCTTC. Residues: CASSLARADYGYTF.

The CDR3: CAWSSSRRSADTQYF. The CDR3 DNA reads TGTGCCTGGAGTTCAAGCAGGAGGAGCGCAGATACGCAGTATTTT. The rearrangement uses TRBV30 and TRBJ2-3; D possibly corresponds to TRBD2 (5 bases). CDR1 GTSNPN and CDR2 SVGIG come from the germline V gene (reference sequence). Trimming removed 2 bases from V and 4 bases from J, with 16 bases in between. This CDR3 has 15 amino acids.

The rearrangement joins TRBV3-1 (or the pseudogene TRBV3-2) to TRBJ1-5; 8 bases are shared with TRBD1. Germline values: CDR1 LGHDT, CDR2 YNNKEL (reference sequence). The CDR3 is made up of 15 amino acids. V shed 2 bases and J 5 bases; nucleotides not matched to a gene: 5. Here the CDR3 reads CASSQSGQGHQPQHF. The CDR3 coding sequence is TGTGCCAGCAGCCAATCTGGACAGGGCCATCAGCCCCAGCATTTT.

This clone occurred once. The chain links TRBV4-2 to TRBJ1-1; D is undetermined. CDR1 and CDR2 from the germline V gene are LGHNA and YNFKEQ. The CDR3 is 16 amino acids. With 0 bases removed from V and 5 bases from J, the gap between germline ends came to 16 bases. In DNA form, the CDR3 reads TGTGCCAGCAGCCAAGAGCGGGCATTAAGGCAGACTGAAGCTTTCTTT. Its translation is CASSQERALRQTEAFF.

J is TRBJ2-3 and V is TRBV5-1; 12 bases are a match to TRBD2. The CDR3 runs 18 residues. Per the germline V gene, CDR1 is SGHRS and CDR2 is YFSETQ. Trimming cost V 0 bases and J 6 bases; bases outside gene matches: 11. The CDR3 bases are TGCGCCAGCAGCTTGGCCACGGCTAGCGGGGGGGCGGGGGATACGCAGTATTTT. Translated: CASSLATASGGAGDTQYF.

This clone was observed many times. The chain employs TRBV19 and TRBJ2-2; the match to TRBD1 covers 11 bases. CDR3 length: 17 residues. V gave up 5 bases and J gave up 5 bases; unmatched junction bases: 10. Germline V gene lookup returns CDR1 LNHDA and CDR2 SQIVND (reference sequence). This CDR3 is CASSPPRTGGPTGELFF. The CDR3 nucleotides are TGTGCCAGTAGTCCCCCTCGGACAGGGGGCCCAACCGGGGAGCTGTTTTTT.

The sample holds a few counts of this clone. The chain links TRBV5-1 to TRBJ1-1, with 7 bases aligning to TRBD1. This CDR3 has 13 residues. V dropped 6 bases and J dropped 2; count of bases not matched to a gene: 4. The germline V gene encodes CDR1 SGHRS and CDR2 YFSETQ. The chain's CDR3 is CASTRDRNTEAFF. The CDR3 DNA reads TGCGCCAGCACCCGGGACAGAAACACTGAAGCTTTCTTT.

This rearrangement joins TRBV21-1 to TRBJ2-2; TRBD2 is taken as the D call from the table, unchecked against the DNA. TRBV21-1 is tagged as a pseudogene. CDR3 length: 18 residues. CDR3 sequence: CASSKCGTSEVDTGELFF. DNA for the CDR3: TGTGCCAGCAGCAAATGTGGGACTAGCGAGGTCGACACCGGGGAGCTGTTTTTT.

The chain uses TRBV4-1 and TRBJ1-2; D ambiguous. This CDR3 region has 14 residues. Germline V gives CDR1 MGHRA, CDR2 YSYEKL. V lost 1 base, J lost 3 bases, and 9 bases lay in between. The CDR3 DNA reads TGCGCCAGCAGCCAAGGATCCGGAGACTATGGCTACACCTTC. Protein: CASSQGSGDYGYTF.

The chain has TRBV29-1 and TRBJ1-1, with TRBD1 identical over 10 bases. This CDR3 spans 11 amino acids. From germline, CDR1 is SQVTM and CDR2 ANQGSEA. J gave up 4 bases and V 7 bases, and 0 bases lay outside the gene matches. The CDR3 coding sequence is TGCAGCGGGACAGGGGGCACTGAAGCTTTCTTT. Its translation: CSGTGGTEAFF. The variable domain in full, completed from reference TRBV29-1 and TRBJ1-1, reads SAVISQKPSRDICQRGTSLTIQCQVDSQVTMMFWYRQQPGQSLTLIATANQGSEATYESGFVIDKFPISRPNLTFSTLTVSNMSPEDSSIYLCSGTGGTEAFFGQGTRLTVV.

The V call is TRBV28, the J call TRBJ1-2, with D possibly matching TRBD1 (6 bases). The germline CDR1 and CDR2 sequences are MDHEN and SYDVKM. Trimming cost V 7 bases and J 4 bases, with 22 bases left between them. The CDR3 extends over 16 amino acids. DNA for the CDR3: TGTGCCAGCACCGTCCCTTCTTCGCAGGGGCTCTATGGCTACACCTTC. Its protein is CASTVPSSQGLYGYTF.

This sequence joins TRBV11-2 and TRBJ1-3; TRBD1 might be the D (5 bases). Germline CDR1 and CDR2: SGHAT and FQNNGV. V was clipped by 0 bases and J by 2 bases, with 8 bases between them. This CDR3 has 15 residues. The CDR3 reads CASSLERGAGNTIYF. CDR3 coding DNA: TGTGCCAGCAGCTTAGAACGGGGGGCTGGAAACACCATATATTTT. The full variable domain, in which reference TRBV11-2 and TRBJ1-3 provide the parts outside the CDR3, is EAGVAQSPRYKIIEKRQSVAFWCNPISGHATLYWYQQILGQGPKLLIQFQNNGVVDDSQLPKDRFSAERLKGVDSTLKIQPAKLEDSAVYLCASSLERGAGNTIYFGEGSWLTVV.

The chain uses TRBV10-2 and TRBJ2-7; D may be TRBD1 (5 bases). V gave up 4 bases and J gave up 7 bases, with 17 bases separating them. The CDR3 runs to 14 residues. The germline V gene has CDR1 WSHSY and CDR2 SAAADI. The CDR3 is CASSVSRQTEEQYF. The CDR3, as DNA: TGCGCCAGCAGTGTGTCACGACAGACGGAAGAGCAGTACTTC.

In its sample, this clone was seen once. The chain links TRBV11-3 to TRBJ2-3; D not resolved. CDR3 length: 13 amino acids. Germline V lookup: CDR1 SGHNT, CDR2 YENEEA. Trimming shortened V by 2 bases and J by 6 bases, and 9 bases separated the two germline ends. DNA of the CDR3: TGTGCCAGCAGCTTAAACAGTCCTGATACGCAGTATTTT. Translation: CASSLNSPDTQYF. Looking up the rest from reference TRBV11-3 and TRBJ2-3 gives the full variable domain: EAGVVQSPRYKIIEKKQPVAFWCNPISGHNTLYWYLQNLGQGPELLIRYENEEAVDDSQLPKDRFSAERLKGVDSTLKIQPAELGDSAVYLCASSLNSPDTQYFGPGTRLTVL.

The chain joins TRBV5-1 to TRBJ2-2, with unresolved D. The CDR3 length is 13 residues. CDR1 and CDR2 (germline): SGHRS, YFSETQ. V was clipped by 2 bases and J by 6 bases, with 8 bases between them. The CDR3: CASSFEQPGELFF. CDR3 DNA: TGCGCCAGCAGCTTCGAACAGCCCGGGGAGCTGTTTTTT.

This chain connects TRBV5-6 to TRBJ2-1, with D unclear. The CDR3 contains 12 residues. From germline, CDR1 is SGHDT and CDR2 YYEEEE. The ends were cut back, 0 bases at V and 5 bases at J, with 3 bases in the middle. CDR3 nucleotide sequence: TGTGCCAGCAGCTTGGTCGACAATGAGCAGTTCTTC. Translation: CASSLVDNEQFF.

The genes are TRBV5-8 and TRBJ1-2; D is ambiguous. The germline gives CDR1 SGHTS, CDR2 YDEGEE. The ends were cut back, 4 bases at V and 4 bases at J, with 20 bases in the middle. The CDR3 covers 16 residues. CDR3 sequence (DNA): TGTGCCAGCAGCCGACGGGGAGGGCGGACGGGCTATGGCTACACCTTC. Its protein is CASSRRGGRTGYGYTF.

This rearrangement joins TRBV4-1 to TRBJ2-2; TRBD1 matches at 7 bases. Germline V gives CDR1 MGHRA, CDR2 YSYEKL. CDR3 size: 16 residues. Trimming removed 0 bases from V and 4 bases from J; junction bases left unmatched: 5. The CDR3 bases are TGCGCCAGCAGCCAAGAAGGGGGCGCGGGCACCGGGGAGCTGTTTTTT. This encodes CASSQEGGAGTGELFF.

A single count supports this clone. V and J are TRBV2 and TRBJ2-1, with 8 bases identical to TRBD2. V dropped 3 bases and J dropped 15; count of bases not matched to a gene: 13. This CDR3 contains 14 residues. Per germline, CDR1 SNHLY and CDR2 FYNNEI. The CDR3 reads CASSEIPRGGRMFF. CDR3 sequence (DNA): TGTGCCAGCAGTGAGATCCCACGCGGGGGGCGCATGTTCTTC. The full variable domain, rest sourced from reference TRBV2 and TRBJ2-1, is EPEVTQTPSHQVTQMGQEVILRCVPISNHLYFYWYRQILGQKVEFLVSFYNNEISEKSEIFDDQFSVERPDGSNFTLKIRSTKLEDSAMYFCASSEIPRGGRMFFGPGTRLTVL.

The CDR3 protein is CASSISSDQPQHF. The DNA of the CDR3 is TGTGCCAGTAGTATTTCCAGTGATCAGCCCCAGCATTTT. This rearrangement joins TRBV19 to TRBJ1-5; D is uncertain. This CDR3 comprises 13 residues. The V gene lost 3 bases and the J gene lost 5 bases, with 8 bases spanning the gap. Germline CDR1 and CDR2: LNHDA and SQIVND (reference sequence).

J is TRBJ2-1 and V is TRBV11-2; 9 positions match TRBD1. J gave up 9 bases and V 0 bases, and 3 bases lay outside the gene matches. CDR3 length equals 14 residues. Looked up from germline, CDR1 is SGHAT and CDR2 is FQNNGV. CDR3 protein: CASSLDGQGTEQFF. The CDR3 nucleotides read TGTGCCAGCAGCTTAGACGGACAGGGGACTGAGCAGTTCTTC.

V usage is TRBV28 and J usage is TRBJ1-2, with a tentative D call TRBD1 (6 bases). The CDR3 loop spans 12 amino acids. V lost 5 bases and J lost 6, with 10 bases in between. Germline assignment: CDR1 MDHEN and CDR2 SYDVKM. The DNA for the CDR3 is TGTGCCAGCAGTATTAACAGGGATGGCTACACCTTC. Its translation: CASSINRDGYTF.

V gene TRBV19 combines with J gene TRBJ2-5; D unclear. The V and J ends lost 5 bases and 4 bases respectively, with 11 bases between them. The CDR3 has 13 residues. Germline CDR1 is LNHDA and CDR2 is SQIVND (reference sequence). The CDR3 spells CASSPISRETQYF. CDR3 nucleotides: TGTGCCAGTAGTCCTATTAGCCGAGAGACCCAGTACTTC.